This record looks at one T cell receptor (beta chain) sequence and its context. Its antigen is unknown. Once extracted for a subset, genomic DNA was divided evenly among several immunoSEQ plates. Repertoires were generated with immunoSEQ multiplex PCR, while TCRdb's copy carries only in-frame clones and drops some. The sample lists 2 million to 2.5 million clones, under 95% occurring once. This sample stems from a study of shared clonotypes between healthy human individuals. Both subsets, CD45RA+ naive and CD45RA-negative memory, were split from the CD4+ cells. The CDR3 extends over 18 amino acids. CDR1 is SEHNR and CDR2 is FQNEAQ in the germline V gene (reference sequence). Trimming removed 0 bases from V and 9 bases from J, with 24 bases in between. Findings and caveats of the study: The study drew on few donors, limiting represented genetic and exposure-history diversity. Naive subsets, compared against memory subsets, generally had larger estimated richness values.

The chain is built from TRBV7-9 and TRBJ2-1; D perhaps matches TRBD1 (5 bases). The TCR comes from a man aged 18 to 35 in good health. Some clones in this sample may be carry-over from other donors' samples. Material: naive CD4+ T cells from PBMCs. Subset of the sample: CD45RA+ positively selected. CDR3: CASSLAPGSDSLFPEQFF. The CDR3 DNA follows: TGTGCCAGCAGCTTAGCTCCCGGATCAGACAGTCTGTTCCCTGAGCAGTTCTTC.